This T cell receptor (beta chain) was obtained from a study of T cell changes during pregnancy in multiple sclerosis. Sequenced by immunoSEQ multiplex PCR; TCRdb stores in-frame clones only, minus some. The sample comprises about 35,000 clones, around 92% of which are singletons, and about 0.45% rests with the top ten. The V gene's germline CDR1 is MNHNY and CDR2 SVGAGI (reference sequence). J lost 6 bases, V lost 5 bases, and 8 bases had no gene match. The CDR3 totals 15 residues. This clonotype originated in a female donor in good health, enrolled as a control in a pregnancy study. This material consisted of CD4+ T cells from peripheral blood mononuclear cells, taken in the third trimester of pregnancy. This chain links TRBV6-6 with TRBJ1-5; TRBD1 agrees at 9 bases. The CDR3 sequence is CASSHYTGGTQPQHF. The CDR3 DNA reads as TGTGCCAGCAGTCATTACACAGGGGGCACTCAGCCCCAGCATTTT.